Listed here is a single T cell receptor (beta chain). As originally analysed: Estimation of nucleated cell counts relied on the amplification of reference gene primers. Measured with immunoSEQ multiplex PCR; TCRdb has only the in-frame clones, and not every one. V, J and clone size were drawn from that table, and D and trimming were deduced from the DNA. The table records roughly 53,000 clones, about 77% of them present only once. CDR3 length: 16 residues. Germline loops: CDR1 PRHDT, CDR2 FYEKMQ (reference sequence). V lost 5 bases to trimming and J lost 2 bases; unmatched junction nucleotides: 10. This specimen comes from a study of blood T cell repertoires in COVID-19. Study at large: Samples of COVID-19 (acute and convalescent) were obtained from the United States, Italy and Spain. T cells, B-cell-depleted T cells, or PBMCs supplied cDNA or gDNA.

Sample: peripheral blood. The rearrangement links TRBV13 to TRBJ1-1; 8 positions agree with TRBD1. The TCR was taken from a man in his 70s with active or convalescent COVID-19. The CDR3 region has the DNA TGTGCCAGCAGCCCCTTTTTTACAGGGGGTAACACTGAAGCTTTCTTT. Protein sequence: CASSPFFTGGNTEAFF.